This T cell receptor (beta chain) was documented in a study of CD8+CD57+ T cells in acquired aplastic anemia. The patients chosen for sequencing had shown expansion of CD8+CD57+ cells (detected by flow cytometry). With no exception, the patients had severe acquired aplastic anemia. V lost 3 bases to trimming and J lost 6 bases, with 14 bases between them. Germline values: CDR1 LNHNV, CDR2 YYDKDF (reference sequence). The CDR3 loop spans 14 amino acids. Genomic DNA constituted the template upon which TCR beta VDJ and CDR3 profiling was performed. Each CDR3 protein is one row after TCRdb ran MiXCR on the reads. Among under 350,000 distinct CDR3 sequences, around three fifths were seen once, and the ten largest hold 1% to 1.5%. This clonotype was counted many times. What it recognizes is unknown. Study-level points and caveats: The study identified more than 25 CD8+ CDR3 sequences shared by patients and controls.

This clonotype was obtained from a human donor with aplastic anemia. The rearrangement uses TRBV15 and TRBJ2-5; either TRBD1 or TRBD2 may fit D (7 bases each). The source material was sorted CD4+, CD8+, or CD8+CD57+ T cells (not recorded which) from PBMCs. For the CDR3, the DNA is TGTGCCACCAGCAGCCTTCAGGGGGGGAAGACCCAGTACTTC. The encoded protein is CATSSLQGGKTQYF.